The clone carrying this T cell receptor beta chain appeared many times. The source of the sample is a study of T cells in Graves' hyperthyroidism and ophthalmopathy. RNA transcripts gave rise to amplified TCR beta CDR3 regions. HTBI primers drove first-round RT-PCR of the TCR CDR3. Via MiXCR, TCRdb re-called the multiplex PCR reads, giving one row per CDR3 protein. The table records about 420,000 distinct CDR3 sequences, approximately 15% of them present only once. Germline V gene sequence: CDR1 SEHNR, CDR2 FQNEAQ (reference sequence). V lost 1 base and J 4 bases, leaving 7 bases between the germline ends. The length of the CDR3 is 13 residues.

Sequencing was done on a sample of blood. This chain joins TRBV7-9 and TRBJ1-1; D uncertain. The TCR comes from a woman aged 18-29 years with Graves' hyperthyroidism. In DNA, the CDR3 is TGTGCCAGCAGCTTAGTTGAGGGCACTGAAGCTTTCTTT. Its protein product is CASSLVEGTEAFF. The full variable domain, its missing parts supplied by reference TRBV7-9 and TRBJ1-1, is DTGVSQNPRHKITKRGQNVTFRCDPISEHNRLYWYRQTLGQGPEFLTYFQNEAQLEKSRLLSDRFSAERPKGSFSTLEIQRTEQGDSAMYLCASSLVEGTEAFFGQGTRLTVV.